This TCR beta chain was found in a study of blood T cells in healthy people across ages. Study context: Every two T cells gave about one barcoded beta molecule via template switching.

The sample holds a few counts of this clonotype. The authors extracted at least 6 micrograms of total RNA per sample. The germline V gene encodes CDR1 MGHRA and CDR2 YSYEKL. The V segment lost 0 bases and the J segment 0 bases; nucleotides outside the gene matches: 6. The CDR3 has 17 amino acids. The use of a sample-barcoded 5' primer and a J-beta primer mix characterized a second PCR of roughly 7 to 12 cycles. TCRdb re-derived calls from the 5' RACE reads in MiXCR, one entry per CDR3 protein. The sample includes some 880,000 distinct CDR3 sequences, about 34% of them seen just once. The rearrangement links TRBV4-1 to TRBJ2-3, with 7 positions matching TRBD1. Sequencing input: blood. The source is a young man in good health. CDR3 in DNA: TGCGCCAGCAGCCAAGATTCGGTGGGACAGAGCACAGATACGCAGTATTTT. It translates to CASSQDSVGQSTDTQYF.